Sequencing of this TCR beta chain was carried out in a study of blood T cell repertoires in COVID-19. At the level of the study: Whether acute or convalescent, the COVID-19 samples came from the United States, Italy and Spain. T cells, B-cell-depleted T cells, or PBMCs provided the cDNA or gDNA that served as material.

Trimming removed 9 bases from V and 4 bases from J; junction bases left unmatched: 3. The CDR3 sequence is 14 residues long. The germline V gene encodes CDR1 MDHEN and CDR2 SYDVKM. As processed by the authors: The authors estimated nucleated cell counts from reference gene primer amplification. Clones were sequenced by immunoSEQ multiplex PCR, and TCRdb holds only the in-frame ones, with some missing. That table furnishes V, J and clone size, whereas the DNA furnished D and trimming. The data contain tens of thousands of clones, 70% to 80% of them singletons. The chain employs TRBV28 and TRBJ2-2; 12 positions agree with TRBD2. The sequencing input was peripheral blood. The receptor was isolated from a man aged 55 to 70 with acute or convalescent COVID-19. The CDR3 sequence: CASRTSGATGELFF. CDR3 DNA: TGTGCCAGTAGGACTAGCGGGGCCACCGGGGAGCTGTTTTTT.